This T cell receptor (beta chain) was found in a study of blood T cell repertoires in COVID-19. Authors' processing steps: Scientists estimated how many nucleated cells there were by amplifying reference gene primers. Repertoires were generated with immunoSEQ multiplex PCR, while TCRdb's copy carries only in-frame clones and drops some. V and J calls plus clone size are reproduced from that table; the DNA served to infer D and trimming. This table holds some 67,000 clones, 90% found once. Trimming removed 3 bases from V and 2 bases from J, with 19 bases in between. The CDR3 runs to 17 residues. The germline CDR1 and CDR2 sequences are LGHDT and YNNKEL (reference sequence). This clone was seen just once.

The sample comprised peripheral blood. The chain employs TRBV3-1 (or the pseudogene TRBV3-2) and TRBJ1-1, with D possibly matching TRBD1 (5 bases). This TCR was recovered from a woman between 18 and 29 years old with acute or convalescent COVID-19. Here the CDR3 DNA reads TGTGCCAGCAGCCACGTAGGGGCAGGACGGTTAAACACTGAAGCTTTCTTT. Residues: CASSHVGAGRLNTEAFF.